This is a list of T cell receptor beta chains from one sample in a study of T-cell reconstitution after alpha-beta-depleted transplantation in children. TCRdb reprocessed the PCR reads via MiXCR and lists one record per CDR3 protein. In the table there are around 380,000 distinct CDR3 sequences, 11% of which are singletons. Sequences were derived from PBMCs from the stem cell graft donor, sampled from the stem cell graft. These receptors were obtained from a human donor who donated a stem cell graft to a child with acute myeloid leukemia. The CDR3 runs from the conserved cysteine through the conserved F or W. D genes are given only for firm matches. Expanded clones are given a class, and other clones once, few, many or no size at all.

size	V	D	J	DNA	CDR3
many	TRBV2	TRBD1	TRBJ1-1	TGTGCCAGCAAAGACAGGGCAAGCACTGAAGCTTTCTTT	CASKDRASTEAFF
NA	TRBV6-1	NA	TRBJ1-1	TGTGCCAGCAGCCTCCAGAGGGTACGGTATGGTGAAGCTTTCTTT	CASSLQRVRYGEAFF
many	TRBV20-1	NA	TRBJ2-3	TGCAGTGCTAGCCCTGGCGACAAGCTCACAGATACGCAGTATTTT	CSASPGDKLTDTQYF
few	TRBV12-3/TRBV12-4	TRBD2	TRBJ2-1	TGTGCCAGCAGCCCACACCAAGCGGGAGGAAAGAATGAGCAGTTCTTC	CASSPHQAGGKNEQFF
NA	TRBV2	NA	TRBJ1-5	TGTGCCAGCAGTGCCGACAGTTTTGGCAATCAGCCCCAGCATTTT	CASSADSFGNQPQHF
NA	TRBV12-3/TRBV12-4	NA	TRBJ2-2	TGTGCCAGCAGCCGACAAAGGGAGCTGTTTTTT	CASSRQRELFF
NA	TRBV7-2	TRBD1	TRBJ1-1	TGTGCCAGCAGCTTAGAGAGGGGGCCGCTTCAAACTGAAGCTTTCTTT	CASSLERGPLQTEAFF
many	TRBV10-3	TRBD1	TRBJ1-2	TGTGCCATCAGTGAAACGGGACAGGCTGGCTACACCTTC	CAISETGQAGYTF
NA	TRBV27	NA	TRBJ1-1	TGTGCCAGCAGCCAAAAGGACGCCGCGGACACTGAAGCTTTCTTT	CASSQKDAADTEAFF
many	TRBV5-1	NA	TRBJ2-3	TGCGCCAGCCGACGGACTAGCACAGATACGCAGTATTTT	CASRRTSTDTQYF
many	TRBV20-1	NA	TRBJ1-1	TGCAGTGCTAGCAAAGCTGGCACTGAAGCTTTCTTT	CSASKAGTEAFF
NA	TRBV20-1	NA	TRBJ1-2	TGCAGTGCTAGAGATAGAGGGGTAACCAATGGCTACACCTTC	CSARDRGVTNGYTF
few	TRBV18	NA	TRBJ2-2	TGTGCCAGCTCACCAAGGTCCGTCACGACAGGTTCAGAGCTGTTTTTT	CASSPRSVTTGSELFF
NA	TRBV4-1	TRBD1	TRBJ2-5	TGCGCCAGCAGCCAAGGGGGACAGGGGGGCCAAGAGACCCAGTACTTC	CASSQGGQGGQETQYF
many	TRBV29-1	NA	TRBJ2-6	TGCAGCGTTCCCGCACAGGGCCTTGTTGGGGCCAACGTCCTGACTTTC	CSVPAQGLVGANVLTF